This TCR beta chain was sequenced in a study of identical twins. TCRdb re-derived calls from the 5' RACE reads in MiXCR, one entry per CDR3 protein. The data hold 500,000 to 650,000 distinct CDR3 sequences, with around 7.5% observed a single time. Regarding this clonotype: What it recognizes is unknown.

CDR1 is ENHRY and CDR2 is SYGVKD in the germline V gene. Trimming removed 0 bases from V and 1 base from J, with 15 bases in between. This CDR3 has 17 amino acids. Study-level results: While abundant cord blood beta clonotypes carried fewer insertions, memory repertoires showed no such pattern.

These data were likewise used in another study, on yellow fever vaccine responses in identical twins.

V is TRBV10-3 and J is TRBJ2-5; D remains unclear. This TCR was sampled from a woman aged 18-29 years in good health. What was sequenced was PBMCs. The CDR3 sequence is CAISESDQPPFQETQYF. The CDR3 nucleotides read TGTGCCATCAGTGAGTCAGACCAGCCTCCTTTCCAAGAGACCCAGTACTTC.